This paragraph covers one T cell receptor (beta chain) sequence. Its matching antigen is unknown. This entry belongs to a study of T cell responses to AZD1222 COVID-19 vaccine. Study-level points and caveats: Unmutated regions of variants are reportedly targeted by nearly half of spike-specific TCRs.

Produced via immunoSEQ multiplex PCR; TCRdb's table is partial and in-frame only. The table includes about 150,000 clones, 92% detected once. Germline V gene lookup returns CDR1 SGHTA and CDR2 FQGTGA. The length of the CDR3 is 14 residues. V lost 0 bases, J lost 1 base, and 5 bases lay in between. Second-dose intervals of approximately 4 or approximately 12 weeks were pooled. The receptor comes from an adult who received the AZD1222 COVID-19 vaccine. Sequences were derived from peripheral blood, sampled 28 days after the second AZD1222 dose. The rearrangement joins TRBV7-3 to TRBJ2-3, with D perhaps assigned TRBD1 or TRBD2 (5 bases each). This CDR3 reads CASSLTGGTDTQYF. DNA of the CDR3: TGTGCCAGCAGCTTAACGGGGGGCACAGATACGCAGTATTTT.